This is a list of T cell receptor beta chains from one sample in a study of T cell responses to AZD1222 COVID-19 vaccine. The data were produced by immunoSEQ multiplex PCR, yet TCRdb's version contains in-frame clones alone and is incomplete. The sample yields roughly 150,000 clones, roughly 94% seen once. Source: peripheral blood, taken 28 days after the second AZD1222 dose. These receptors were collected from an adult who received the AZD1222 COVID-19 vaccine. Each CDR3 is given with its conserved first and last residue. Each record gives: clone size, D gene, V gene, J gene, CDR3 length, CDR3 protein, CDR3 DNA. The D gene is left open where the match is weak. The size field is filled for only some rows; it gives once, few, many or a size class.

>few|TRBD1|TRBV5-1|TRBJ1-2|15
CASSLGQGKVYGYTF
TGCGCCAGCAGCCTTGGACAGGGTAAAGTCTATGGCTACACCTTC
>-|-|TRBV6-1|TRBJ1-1|12
CASSEWGGAAFF
TGTGCCAGCAGTGAATGGGGTGGAGCAGCTTTCTTT
>few|TRBD1|TRBV2|TRBJ1-2|12
CASLTTGDGYTF
TGTGCCAGCCTAACGACAGGGGATGGCTACACCTTC
>-|TRBD2|TRBV10-3|TRBJ2-1|15
CAISGRGSLRDEQFF
TGTGCCATCAGTGGGCGGGGGTCCCTTAGGGATGAGCAGTTCTTC
>-|-|TRBV6-1|TRBJ1-2|14
CASSEWSGGYGYTF
TGTGCCAGCAGTGAATGGTCGGGGGGCTATGGCTACACCTTC
>-|-|TRBV12-5|TRBJ1-4|20
CASGLVLKGQRLSGDEKLFF
TGTGCTAGTGGTTTGGTACTAAAAGGACAACGACTTTCGGGTGATGAAAAACTGTTTTTT
>-|-|TRBV4-1|TRBJ1-1|13
CASSPFGRREAFF
TGCGCCAGCAGCCCCTTCGGTCGGCGCGAAGCTTTCTTT
>once|-|TRBV5-1|TRBJ1-2|14
CASSLALFEGGYTF
TGCGCCAGCAGCTTGGCCCTATTCGAGGGGGGCTACACCTTC
>-|-|TRBV3-1/TRBV3-2|TRBJ1-3|15
CASSLTGLSGNTIYF
TGTGCCAGCAGCCTAACGGGACTTTCTGGAAACACCATATATTTT
>-|-|TRBV11-2|TRBJ1-3|16
CASSYGGGSSGNTIYF
TGTGCCAGCAGCTACGGAGGGGGTAGCTCTGGAAACACCATATATTTT
>few|-|TRBV6-1|TRBJ1-1|14
CASSEGRLDTEAFF
TGTGCCAGCAGTGAAGGGCGTCTAGACACTGAAGCTTTCTTT
>-|-|TRBV5-1|TRBJ2-5|13
CASSLRYQETQYF
TGCGCCAGCAGCTTGCGATACCAAGAGACCCAGTACTTC
>-|-|TRBV5-5|TRBJ1-1|13
CASSQTAMGRAFF
TGTGCCAGCAGCCAAACCGCCATGGGGAGGGCTTTCTTT
>-|TRBD1|TRBV6-5|TRBJ2-7|13
CASSYDGTDQQYF
TGTGCCAGCAGTTACGACGGGACAGACCAGCAGTACTTC
>-|-|TRBV12-5|TRBJ1-6|17
CASGLGGPSSYNSPLHF
TGTGCTAGTGGTTTGGGGGGCCCGAGCTCCTATAATTCACCCCTCCACTTT
>-|TRBD1|TRBV19|TRBJ1-4|15
CASSPRGGTNEKLFF
TGTGCCAGTAGTCCCAGGGGGGGGACTAATGAAAAACTGTTTTTT
>-|-|TRBV6-5|TRBJ1-5|15
CASSSSGGGNQPQHF
TGTGCCAGCAGTTCCTCAGGAGGGGGCAATCAGCCCCAGCATTTT
>-|-|TRBV2|TRBJ2-3|10
CAQRTDTQYF
TGTGCCCAGAGAACAGATACGCAGTATTTT
>-|-|TRBV29-1|TRBJ2-3|11
CSVEFRDTQYF
TGCAGCGTTGAGTTCCGTGATACGCAGTATTTT
>-|-|TRBV11-2|TRBJ1-5|14
CASSLGSMNQPQHF
TGTGCCAGCAGCTTAGGCAGTATGAATCAGCCCCAGCATTTT
>-|-|TRBV12-5|TRBJ2-2|16
CASGFMGRENTGELFF
TGTGCTAGTGGTTTCATGGGCAGGGAGAACACCGGGGAGCTGTTTTTT
>-|-|TRBV2|TRBJ2-2|14
CASSGRRNTGELFF
TGTGCCAGCAGTGGTCGTAGGAACACCGGGGAGCTGTTTTTT
>-|-|TRBV2|TRBJ2-7|15
CASQPGAASNYEQYF
TGTGCCAGCCAACCGGGGGCAGCGTCTAACTACGAGCAGTACTTC
>-|-|TRBV6-5|TRBJ1-5|14
CASSPQSFDVPQHF
TGTGCCAGCAGTCCACAGAGTTTCGATGTTCCCCAGCATTTT
>-|TRBD1|TRBV5-4|TRBJ2-1|15
CASSLDRGPYNEQFF
TGTGCCAGCAGCTTGGACAGGGGACCCTACAATGAGCAGTTCTTC
>-|TRBD1|TRBV5-5|TRBJ1-2|13
CASSRGQDYGYTF
TGTGCCAGCAGCCGGGGACAGGACTATGGCTACACCTTC
>-|-|TRBV6-5|TRBJ1-6|15
CASSRAHRYNSPLHF
TGTGCCAGCAGCAGGGCCCACCGTTATAATTCACCCCTCCACTTT
>-|-|TRBV10-1|TRBJ1-5|13
CASSVDRNQPQHF
TGCGCCAGCAGCGTCGACAGAAATCAGCCCCAGCATTTT
>-|TRBD1|TRBV9|TRBJ1-4|16
CASSLRQGEGNEKLFF
TGTGCCAGCAGCTTACGACAGGGTGAAGGTAATGAAAAACTGTTTTTT
>once|-|TRBV5-8|TRBJ2-3|13
CASSAGLTDTQYF
TGTGCCAGCAGCGCCGGCCTGACAGATACGCAGTATTTT
>-|-|TRBV13|TRBJ1-6|14
CASSSGRDNSPLHF
TGTGCCAGCAGCTCAGGACGGGATAATTCACCCCTCCACTTT